The T cell receptor (beta chain) under discussion was sequenced for a study of blood T cell repertoires in COVID-19. Data came from immunoSEQ multiplex PCR; TCRdb stores just in-frame clones and leaves some out. There are about 280,000 clones in the sample; about 88% occur only once, and around 2% lies in the top ten. CDR3 size: 13 residues. The germline V gene has CDR1 KGHDR and CDR2 SFDVKD. Losses at the gene ends were 7 bases for V and 1 base for J; bases not matched to a gene: 2. This clonotype originated in a woman in her fifties or sixties in a cohort exposed to, infected with or recovered from COVID-19 (not recorded which). The V gene is TRBV24-1, the J gene TRBJ2-5; 7 nucleotides line up with TRBD1. The sequencing input was PBMCs or T cells enriched from blood (not recorded which). The CDR3 here is CATRGGSQETQYF. The CDR3 DNA reads TGTGCCACCAGAGGGGGCTCCCAAGAGACCCAGTACTTC.